Presented here are 13 T cell receptor beta chains from one specimen sequenced in a study of T cell changes during pregnancy in multiple sclerosis. Here immunoSEQ multiplex PCR was the method, and the copy in TCRdb shows in-frame clones only, minus some. The sample records about 40,000 clones, over 75% being singletons. The sample here was CD4+ T cells from peripheral blood mononuclear cells, taken in the third trimester of pregnancy. The receptor set was obtained from a female donor with multiple sclerosis, enrolled in a pregnancy study.

This clone was recorded once. This chain links TRBV19 with TRBJ2-2, with D tentatively TRBD2 (5 bases). V lost 5 bases to trimming and J lost 1 base, with 8 bases between them. CDR3 length: 14 amino acids. Germline CDR1 LNHDA, CDR2 SQIVND (reference sequence). The DNA for the CDR3 is TGTGCCAGTAGTCCCGAGGGGAACACCGGGGAGCTGTTTTTT. This translates into CASSPEGNTGELFF.

The chain uses TRBV5-1 and TRBJ2-2; perhaps TRBD1 as D (5 bases). The CDR3 has 14 residues. V was shortened by 6 bases and J by 2 bases, with 11 bases between the two germline ends. CDR1 is SGHRS and CDR2 is YFSETQ in the germline V gene. This CDR3 is CASTDRVNTGELFF. The CDR3 nucleotides read TGCGCCAGCACCGACAGAGTCAACACCGGGGAGCTGTTTTTT.

The rearrangement links TRBV6-7 to TRBJ2-7; 9 bases are shared with TRBD1. TRBV6-7 is known as an ORF, though its function is uncertain. The CDR3 is 14 amino acids. Unmatched junction bases numbered 4, after V lost 7 bases and J lost 0 bases. CDR3 DNA: TGTGCCAGCATCAGGACAGGGGACTCCTACGAGCAGTACTTC. Amino acid sequence: CASIRTGDSYEQYF.

With respect to this clone: Relative to the germline gene, one junction end is altered; a read error may explain this. The chain links TRBV19 to TRBJ1-1; tentatively, D is TRBD1 (5 bases). Per germline, CDR1 LNHDA and CDR2 SQIVND (reference sequence). This CDR3 is 13 amino acids long. The CDR3: CASSYGGNSEAFF. For the CDR3, the DNA is TGTGCCAGTAGTTATGGGGGGAACTCTGAAGCTTTCTTT.

In its sample, this clone was seen a few times. This chain links TRBV10-1 with TRBJ1-5, with TRBD1 matching over 7 bases. CDR3 size: 15 residues. Germline lookup yields CDR1 WNHNN and CDR2 SYGVQD (reference sequence). The ends lost 10 bases at V and 5 bases at J; junction bases unmatched: 14. The CDR3 nucleotides read TGCGCCACCCGGAAAACAGGGGCGAGTGATCAGCCCCAGCATTTT. Protein product: CATRKTGASDQPQHF.

The count of this clone is one. The J gene is TRBJ2-5, the V gene TRBV6-8; D may be TRBD1 (6 bases). The CDR3 sequence is 15 residues long. Germline lookup yields CDR1 MNHGY and CDR2 SAAAGT. V lost 0 bases and J 1 base, leaving 9 bases between the germline ends. The CDR3 here is CASSYSDRIQETQYF. The CDR3 coding sequence is TGTGCCAGCAGTTACTCCGACAGGATCCAAGAGACCCAGTACTTC.

The chain couples TRBV4-3 to TRBJ1-2, with TRBD1 matching 7 bases. The CDR3 runs 17 residues. The germline CDR1 and CDR2 sequences are LGHNA and YSLEER. V was clipped by 4 bases and J by 7 bases; unmatched bases: 18. CDR3 bases: TGCGCCAGCAGCCGCACCCCAGGGGGAGAACTTTCCTTTGGCTACACCTTC. Translated: CASSRTPGGELSFGYTF.

The rearrangement uses TRBV2 and TRBJ1-1; D ambiguous. This CDR3 comprises 13 residues. Trimming took off 9 bases at V and 5 bases at J, with 16 bases between the two ends. Germline V gene sequence: CDR1 SNHLY, CDR2 FYNNEI. CDR3 in DNA: TGTGCCAGATCTACCAGCAGGAAGACTGAAGCTTTCTTT. It yields the protein CARSTSRKTEAFF. Complete variable domain (other parts from reference TRBV2 and TRBJ1-1): EPEVTQTPSHQVTQMGQEVILRCVPISNHLYFYWYRQILGQKVEFLVSFYNNEISEKSEIFDDQFSVERPDGSNFTLKIRSTKLEDSAMYFCARSTSRKTEAFFGQGTRLTVV.

The rearrangement links TRBV19 to TRBJ1-3; D unclear. Trimming cost V 3 bases and J 0 bases, with 3 bases left between them. There are 13 residues in the CDR3. Germline CDR1 and CDR2: LNHDA and SQIVND (reference sequence). The CDR3 sequence: CASSIHSGNTIYF. The DNA of the CDR3 is TGTGCCAGTAGTATCCACTCTGGAAACACCATATATTTT.

The CDR3 here is CASSALAGGGGEQFF. The CDR3 DNA follows: TGTGCCAGCAGTGCCCTAGCGGGAGGAGGAGGTGAGCAGTTCTTC. V usage is TRBV6-1 and J usage is TRBJ2-1, with TRBD2 matching over 11 bases. With 4 bases clipped from V and 9 bases from J, the junction kept 8 bases outside the gene matches. This CDR3 contains 15 residues. The germline gives CDR1 MNHNS, CDR2 SASEGT.

The V gene is TRBV14, the J gene TRBJ2-7, with 8 nucleotides matching TRBD2. CDR3 length equals 17 residues. V trimming: 4 bases; J trimming: 5 bases; junction bases outside the gene matches: 16. Germline CDR1 and CDR2: SGHDN and FVKESK. Here the CDR3 reads CASSRLEERESGDEQYF. CDR3 nucleotides: TGTGCCAGCAGCCGGCTGGAAGAGCGGGAGAGTGGCGACGAGCAGTACTTC.

The V call is TRBV7-3, the J call TRBJ2-5, with 8 positions matching TRBD1. V shed 3 bases, J shed 5 bases, and the junction held 11 bases outside the gene matches. CDR3 length: 16 residues. From germline, CDR1 is SGHTA and CDR2 FQGTGA. The CDR3 nucleotides are TGTGCCAGCAGCTTCCTCCCAATTGGACAGGGCGAGACCCAGTACTTC. Residues: CASSFLPIGQGETQYF.

The rearrangement uses TRBV30 and TRBJ1-5; no clear D gene. This CDR3 contains 14 residues. CDR1 is GTSNPN, CDR2 SVGIG, per germline (reference sequence). Trimming took off 0 bases at V and 0 bases at J, with 6 bases between the two ends. For the CDR3, the DNA is TGTGCCTGGAGTGTCAGGCGTAGCAATCAGCCCCAGCATTTT. Protein sequence: CAWSVRRSNQPQHF. Together with reference TRBV30 and TRBJ1-5, the CDR3 gives the full variable domain: SQTIHQWPATLVQPVGSPLSLECTVEGTSNPNLYWYRQAAGRGLQLLFYSVGIGQISSEVPQNLSASRPQDRQFILSSKKLLLSDSGFYLCAWSVRRSNQPQHFGDGTRLSIL.